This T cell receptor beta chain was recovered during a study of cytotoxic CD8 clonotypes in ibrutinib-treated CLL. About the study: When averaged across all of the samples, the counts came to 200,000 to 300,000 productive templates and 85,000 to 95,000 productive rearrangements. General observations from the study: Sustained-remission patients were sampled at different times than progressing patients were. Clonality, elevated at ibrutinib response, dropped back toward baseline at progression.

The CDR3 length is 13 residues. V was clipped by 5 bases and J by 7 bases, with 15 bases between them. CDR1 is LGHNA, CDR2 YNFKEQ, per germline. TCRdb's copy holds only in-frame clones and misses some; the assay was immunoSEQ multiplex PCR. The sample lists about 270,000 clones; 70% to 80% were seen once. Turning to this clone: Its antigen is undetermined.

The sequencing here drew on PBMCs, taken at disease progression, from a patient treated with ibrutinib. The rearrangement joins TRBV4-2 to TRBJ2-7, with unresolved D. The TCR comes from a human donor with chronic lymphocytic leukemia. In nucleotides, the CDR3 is TGTGCCAGCAGCTCCGACCGTGGGTCTGAGCAGTACTTC. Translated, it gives CASSSDRGSEQYF.